Listed below are T cell receptor beta chains from one sample, sequenced in a study of blood T cells in healthy people across ages. TCRdb recomputed calls from the 5' RACE reads with MiXCR, one row per CDR3 protein. The sample lists about 970,000 distinct CDR3 sequences, roughly 47% occurring once. The sequenced sample was blood. These TCRs come from a woman aged 55-69 years in good health. The CDR3 runs from the conserved cysteine through the conserved F or W. Each record gives: J gene, V gene, clone size, D gene, CDR3 DNA, CDR3 protein. D genes are given only for firm matches. Clone size appears in some rows only: once, few, many, or a class for an expanded clone.

J gene: TRBJ2-7
V gene: TRBV27
clone size: -
D gene: -
CDR3 DNA: TGTGCCAGCAGTTTGGGGGGTAATGTTTTCGACGAGCAGTACTTC
CDR3 protein: CASSLGGNVFDEQYF

J gene: TRBJ2-5
V gene: TRBV6-1
clone size: -
D gene: TRBD1
CDR3 DNA: TGTGCCAGCAAACCCCACGGGACAGATATCCAAGAGACCCAGTACTTC
CDR3 protein: CASKPHGTDIQETQYF

J gene: TRBJ1-5
V gene: TRBV28
clone size: -
D gene: -
CDR3 DNA: TGTGCCAGCAGTTTACCCGACGGTCAGCCCCAGCATTTT
CDR3 protein: CASSLPDGQPQHF

J gene: TRBJ2-3
V gene: TRBV11-2
clone size: few
D gene: -
CDR3 DNA: TGTGCCAGCAGTTCACAGCTAAATCCTAGCACAGATACGCAGTATTTT
CDR3 protein: CASSSQLNPSTDTQYF

J gene: TRBJ1-2
V gene: TRBV3-1
clone size: -
D gene: TRBD1
CDR3 DNA: TGTGCCAGCAGCCCTCAAGGGGGCGGGCGGTATGGCCACACCTTC
CDR3 protein: CASSPQGGGRYGHTF

J gene: TRBJ1-4
V gene: TRBV28
clone size: -
D gene: -
CDR3 DNA: TGTGCCACTCAAAACTTGAATGAAAAACTGTTTTTT
CDR3 protein: CATQNLNEKLFF

J gene: TRBJ1-2
V gene: TRBV14
clone size: -
D gene: -
CDR3 DNA: TGTGCCAGCAGCCCCCAGACAGGTGGCTATGGCTACACCTTC
CDR3 protein: CASSPQTGGYGYTF

J gene: TRBJ2-2
V gene: TRBV7-9
clone size: once
D gene: TRBD1
CDR3 DNA: TGTGCCAGCAGCCGAGGACAGGGGTCTACCGGGGAGCTGTTTTTT
CDR3 protein: CASSRGQGSTGELFF

J gene: TRBJ1-4
V gene: TRBV2
clone size: -
D gene: -
CDR3 DNA: TGTGCCAGCAGTGTGGTGGGGCCTAATGAAAAACTGTTTTTT
CDR3 protein: CASSVVGPNEKLFF

J gene: TRBJ2-3
V gene: TRBV20-1
clone size: -
D gene: -
CDR3 DNA: TGCAGTGCTAAGTTGGCCTTAGAAATCGGAGATACGCAGTATTTT
CDR3 protein: CSAKLALEIGDTQYF

J gene: TRBJ2-7
V gene: TRBV28
clone size: once
D gene: TRBD1
CDR3 DNA: TGTGCCAGCAGTTCCCCCGGGGGACAGGGCTACGAGCAGTACTTC
CDR3 protein: CASSSPGGQGYEQYF

J gene: TRBJ2-7
V gene: TRBV28
clone size: -
D gene: TRBD2
CDR3 DNA: TGTGCCAGCAGCCGAAGAGTAGCGGGAGGGGCCTACGAGCAGTACTTC
CDR3 protein: CASSRRVAGGAYEQYF

J gene: TRBJ2-7
V gene: TRBV7-2
clone size: -
D gene: -
CDR3 DNA: TGTGCCAGCAGCTTGTTAAACTACGAGCAGTACTTC
CDR3 protein: CASSLLNYEQYF

J gene: TRBJ2-7
V gene: TRBV20-1
clone size: -
D gene: -
CDR3 DNA: TGCAGTGCTAGAGGACTCTTTCTTACAGGGGAGCAGTACTTC
CDR3 protein: CSARGLFLTGEQYF

J gene: TRBJ2-5
V gene: TRBV20-1
clone size: -
D gene: TRBD1
CDR3 DNA: TGCAGTGCTGAGACAGGGCGAGAGACCCAGTACTTC
CDR3 protein: CSAETGRETQYF

J gene: TRBJ2-1
V gene: TRBV4-3
clone size: -
D gene: TRBD2
CDR3 DNA: TGCGCCAGCAGCCAAGCCCGGGGGGGAAATGAGCAGTTCTTC
CDR3 protein: CASSQARGGNEQFF

J gene: TRBJ1-6
V gene: TRBV4-3
clone size: few
D gene: -
CDR3 DNA: TGCGCCAGCAGCCAAGATCGCCGGGGCGGTAATTCACCCCTCCACTTT
CDR3 protein: CASSQDRRGGNSPLHF

J gene: TRBJ1-4
V gene: TRBV7-2
clone size: -
D gene: TRBD1
CDR3 DNA: TGTGCCAGCAGCTTACCGGGAGGCAGGGGGCTGGAGGAAAAACTGTTTTTT
CDR3 protein: CASSLPGGRGLEEKLFF

J gene: TRBJ2-1
V gene: TRBV3-1
clone size: -
D gene: -
CDR3 DNA: TGTGCCAGCAGCCAAGAGCCCGTTCGGGTTGAGCAGTTCTTC
CDR3 protein: CASSQEPVRVEQFF

J gene: TRBJ2-7
V gene: TRBV4-1
clone size: few
D gene: TRBD1
CDR3 DNA: TGCGCCAGCAGCCAAGGCGAGGACAGGGTTTACGAGCAGTACTTC
CDR3 protein: CASSQGEDRVYEQYF

J gene: TRBJ2-7
V gene: TRBV2
clone size: -
D gene: -
CDR3 DNA: TGTGCCAGCAGTGGGCGGGCCAGCTCCTACGAGCAGTACTTC
CDR3 protein: CASSGRASSYEQYF

J gene: TRBJ2-7
V gene: TRBV18
clone size: -
D gene: TRBD1
CDR3 DNA: TGTGCCAGCTCACCATTCACAGGGGGCAATCGGTACGAGCAGTACTTC
CDR3 protein: CASSPFTGGNRYEQYF

J gene: TRBJ2-5
V gene: TRBV20-1
clone size: -
D gene: TRBD2
CDR3 DNA: TGCAGTGCTGGACTAGCGGGAGCCAGGGGAGAGACCCAGTACTTC
CDR3 protein: CSAGLAGARGETQYF

J gene: TRBJ2-5
V gene: TRBV3-1
clone size: -
D gene: -
CDR3 DNA: TGTGCCAGCAGCCAAAGGCCGGGGAGGGGGGAGACCCAGTACTTC
CDR3 protein: CASSQRPGRGETQYF

J gene: TRBJ1-5
V gene: TRBV19
clone size: -
D gene: -
CDR3 DNA: TGTGCCAGTAGCCCAGGGCGGTTCCAGCCCCAGCATTTT
CDR3 protein: CASSPGRFQPQHF

J gene: TRBJ2-7
V gene: TRBV6-6
clone size: once
D gene: TRBD1
CDR3 DNA: TGTGCCAGCAGTTACTCCCGACAGGGGCCTGACGAGCAGTACTTC
CDR3 protein: CASSYSRQGPDEQYF

J gene: TRBJ2-3
V gene: TRBV6-5
clone size: few
D gene: -
CDR3 DNA: TGTGCCAGCAGCCGCCGTTTCGGGGGAACAGATACGCAGTATTTT
CDR3 protein: CASSRRFGGTDTQYF

J gene: TRBJ2-3
V gene: TRBV15
clone size: -
D gene: -
CDR3 DNA: TGTGCCACCAGACCCCTCACTAGTCTCTACACAGATACGCAGTATTTT
CDR3 protein: CATRPLTSLYTDTQYF

J gene: TRBJ2-3
V gene: TRBV4-3
clone size: few
D gene: TRBD1
CDR3 DNA: TGCGCCAGCAGCCGGGACAGGGATGAGTCAGATACGCAGTATTTT
CDR3 protein: CASSRDRDESDTQYF

J gene: TRBJ2-7
V gene: TRBV6-6
clone size: -
D gene: -
CDR3 DNA: TGTGCCAGCAGTCAAGGACAGTACTACGAGCAGTACTTC
CDR3 protein: CASSQGQYYEQYF

J gene: TRBJ1-2
V gene: TRBV12-5
clone size: -
D gene: TRBD1
CDR3 DNA: TGTGCTAGTGGTAAAGCGGACAGGGGATCCTATGGCTACACCTTC
CDR3 protein: CASGKADRGSYGYTF

J gene: TRBJ2-7
V gene: TRBV27
clone size: few
D gene: -
CDR3 DNA: TGTGCCAGCAGTTTAGGGGGAAGGGTCTACGAGCAGTACTTC
CDR3 protein: CASSLGGRVYEQYF

J gene: TRBJ1-4
V gene: TRBV29-1
clone size: -
D gene: -
CDR3 DNA: TGCAGCGTTGATGACCTGGGGACTAATGAAAAACTGTTTTTT
CDR3 protein: CSVDDLGTNEKLFF

J gene: TRBJ1-1
V gene: TRBV7-9
clone size: few
D gene: -
CDR3 DNA: TGTGCCAGCAGCCTAGGGCCAGCTCCTGAAGCTTTCTTT
CDR3 protein: CASSLGPAPEAFF

J gene: TRBJ2-1
V gene: TRBV15
clone size: -
D gene: -
CDR3 DNA: TGTGCCACCAGCAGGGAATCCGACCAAGGCTACAATGAGCAGTTCTTC
CDR3 protein: CATSRESDQGYNEQFF

J gene: TRBJ1-1
V gene: TRBV7-2
clone size: -
D gene: -
CDR3 DNA: TGTGCCAGCAGCTTGATACTAGGACTGGGGAACACTGAAGCTTTCTTT
CDR3 protein: CASSLILGLGNTEAFF

J gene: TRBJ2-6
V gene: TRBV20-1
clone size: few
D gene: -
CDR3 DNA: TGCAGTGCTCCCGGTTTGTCTGGGGCCAACGTCCTGACTTTC
CDR3 protein: CSAPGLSGANVLTF

J gene: TRBJ2-6
V gene: TRBV20-1
clone size: -
D gene: -
CDR3 DNA: TGCAGTGCTAGAACAGGCGGACTCTCTGGGGCCAACGTCCTGACTTTC
CDR3 protein: CSARTGGLSGANVLTF

J gene: TRBJ2-7
V gene: TRBV5-1
clone size: few
D gene: TRBD1
CDR3 DNA: TGCGCCAGCAGCGGAACAGGGGTAAGCTCCTACGAGCAGTACTTC
CDR3 protein: CASSGTGVSSYEQYF

J gene: TRBJ1-1
V gene: TRBV6-5
clone size: -
D gene: -
CDR3 DNA: TGTGCCAGCAGTTGGTCACAGGAAGGAACTGAAGCTTTCTTT
CDR3 protein: CASSWSQEGTEAFF

J gene: TRBJ2-7
V gene: TRBV20-1
clone size: -
D gene: -
CDR3 DNA: TGCAGTGCGAACGGGCCGCATAACCCCTACGAGCAGTACTTC
CDR3 protein: CSANGPHNPYEQYF

J gene: TRBJ2-5
V gene: TRBV7-7
clone size: -
D gene: TRBD1
CDR3 DNA: TGTGCCAGCAGCAATCAGGGGGCGGAAGGGACCCAGTACTTC
CDR3 protein: CASSNQGAEGTQYF

J gene: TRBJ1-6
V gene: TRBV27
clone size: few
D gene: -
CDR3 DNA: TGTGCCAGCAGTGCATACAGGGCTGATAACGATTCACCCCTCCACTTT
CDR3 protein: CASSAYRADNDSPLHF

J gene: TRBJ1-1
V gene: TRBV20-1
clone size: -
D gene: -
CDR3 DNA: TGCAGTGCTAGAAATCCAGGGAGTGACACTGAAGCTTTCTTT
CDR3 protein: CSARNPGSDTEAFF

J gene: TRBJ1-3
V gene: TRBV2
clone size: -
D gene: -
CDR3 DNA: TGTGCCAGCAGGGAGCTTACAGTCTCTGGAAACACCATATATTTT
CDR3 protein: CASRELTVSGNTIYF

J gene: TRBJ2-5
V gene: TRBV12-3/TRBV12-4
clone size: -
D gene: -
CDR3 DNA: TGTGCCACCTCGAGGGGGTTCCGAGAGACCCAGTACTTC
CDR3 protein: CATSRGFRETQYF

J gene: TRBJ1-4
V gene: TRBV15
clone size: -
D gene: -
CDR3 DNA: TGTGCCACCAGCAGACAGGCAACTAATGAAAAACTGTTTTTT
CDR3 protein: CATSRQATNEKLFF

J gene: TRBJ2-3
V gene: TRBV7-9
clone size: -
D gene: -
CDR3 DNA: TGTGCCAGCAGCTTATCGTCCTTAGATACGCAGTATTTT
CDR3 protein: CASSLSSLDTQYF

J gene: TRBJ2-4
V gene: TRBV4-1
clone size: -
D gene: TRBD1
CDR3 DNA: TGCGCCAGCAGCCACAGGGGGTGGGCCAAAAACATTCAGTACTTC
CDR3 protein: CASSHRGWAKNIQYF

J gene: TRBJ2-1
V gene: TRBV6-7
clone size: -
D gene: -
CDR3 DNA: TGTGCCAGCAGTTACCGGGCGGCTAGCGCTAGGCATGGGCAGTTCTTC
CDR3 protein: CASSYRAASARHGQFF

J gene: TRBJ2-1
V gene: TRBV29-1
clone size: few
D gene: TRBD2
CDR3 DNA: TGCAGCGTTGATCCATCTAGCGGGAACCATGAGCAGTTCTTC
CDR3 protein: CSVDPSSGNHEQFF

J gene: TRBJ2-1
V gene: TRBV20-1
clone size: few
D gene: -
CDR3 DNA: TGCAGTGCTAGAGCTTTGGCGCGGACCATCGCCCATGAGCAGTTCTTC
CDR3 protein: CSARALARTIAHEQFF

J gene: TRBJ1-1
V gene: TRBV29-1
clone size: -
D gene: -
CDR3 DNA: TGCAGCGTTGAAGATGGTCGGGGAGATAGATGGAACACTGAAGCTTTCTTT
CDR3 protein: CSVEDGRGDRWNTEAFF

J gene: TRBJ2-1
V gene: TRBV27
clone size: -
D gene: -
CDR3 DNA: TGTGCCAGCAGTTTTGGCGTAAGCTCCTACAATGAGCAGTTCTTC
CDR3 protein: CASSFGVSSYNEQFF

J gene: TRBJ2-5
V gene: TRBV18
clone size: -
D gene: -
CDR3 DNA: TGTGCCAGCTCAAGACAAGTCCAAGAGACCCAGTACTTC
CDR3 protein: CASSRQVQETQYF